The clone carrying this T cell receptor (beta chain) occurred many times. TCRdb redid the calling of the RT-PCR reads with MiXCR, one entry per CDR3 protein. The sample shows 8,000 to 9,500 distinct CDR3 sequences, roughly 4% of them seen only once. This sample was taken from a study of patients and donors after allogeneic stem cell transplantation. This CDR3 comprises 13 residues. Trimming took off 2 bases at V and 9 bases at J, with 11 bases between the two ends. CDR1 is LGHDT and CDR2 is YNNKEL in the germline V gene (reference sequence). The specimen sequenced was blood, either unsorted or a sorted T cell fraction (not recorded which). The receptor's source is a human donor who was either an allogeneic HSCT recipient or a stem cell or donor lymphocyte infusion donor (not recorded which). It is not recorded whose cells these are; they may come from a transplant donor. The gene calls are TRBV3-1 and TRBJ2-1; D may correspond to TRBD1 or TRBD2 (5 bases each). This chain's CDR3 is CASSQFTGAEQFF. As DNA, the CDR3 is TGTGCCAGCAGCCAATTTACCGGGGCTGAGCAGTTCTTC.